What follows are 18 T cell receptor beta chains derived from one specimen sequenced in a study of T cells after somatic rescue of genetic block. Generated by immunoSEQ multiplex PCR, the TCRdb table keeps only in-frame clones and is missing some. This sample has fewer than 15,000 clones, with roughly two thirds found just once. Sequencing input: peripheral blood mononuclear cells (PBMCs). These receptors all come from a man aged 18 to 35.

The CDR3 bases are TGTGCCAGCAGCTTAGGGCTAGCGGGAAGCGAGCAGTTCTTC. Its translation: CASSLGLAGSEQFF. V and J are TRBV7-2 and TRBJ2-1; 9 bases are shared with TRBD2. J gave up 10 bases and V 1 base, and 5 bases lay outside the gene matches. Germline CDR1 is SGHTA and CDR2 is FQGNSA. The CDR3 extends over 14 amino acids.

V usage is TRBV18 and J usage is TRBJ2-1; D possibly corresponds to TRBD2 (5 bases). CDR3 size: 13 residues. V was cut by 3 bases and J by 6 bases, with 9 bases left in between. Germline assignment: CDR1 KGHSH and CDR2 LQKENI. The CDR3 is CASSPGVPNEQFF. The CDR3 region has the DNA TGTGCCAGCTCACCCGGGGTACCCAATGAGCAGTTCTTC.

Only one count was recorded for this clone. V is TRBV28 and J is TRBJ1-1, with 8 bases matching TRBD1. In germline, CDR1 is MDHEN, CDR2 SYDVKM. The J segment lost 0 bases and the V segment lost 0 bases, leaving 3 bases of the junction unmatched. The CDR3 covers 16 residues. The DNA of the CDR3 is TGTGCCAGCAGTTTATGGGGACAGGCCATGAACACTGAAGCTTTCTTT. Its protein product is CASSLWGQAMNTEAFF.

The chain uses TRBV28 and TRBJ2-7, with 9 bases matching TRBD1. The CDR3 length is 15 residues. Germline V gene data show CDR1 as MDHEN and CDR2 as SYDVKM. Trimming cost V 4 bases and J 5 bases; bases outside gene matches: 9. The CDR3: CASSSPGTGKHEQYF. The DNA of the CDR3 is TGTGCCAGCAGTTCCCCCGGGACAGGGAAGCACGAGCAGTACTTC.

The chain has TRBV7-6 and TRBJ2-5, with D perhaps matching TRBD2 (7 bases). Trimming pared 0 bases from V and 0 bases from J, leaving 17 bases between. Germline CDR1 and CDR2: SGHVS and FNYEAQ. The CDR3 loop spans 18 amino acids. The CDR3 coding sequence is TGTGCCAGCAGCTTAGCGCGGGGGCTAGAGGCTAACCAAGAGACCCAGTACTTC. Protein product: CASSLARGLEANQETQYF.

The chain joins TRBV5-1 to TRBJ1-4; D is unresolved. The CDR3 length is 15 residues. The V gene's germline CDR1 is SGHRS and CDR2 YFSETQ. Trimming left V 0 bases short and J 8 bases short, with 14 bases between. The CDR3 spells CASSLAGIPEEKLFF. CDR3 in DNA: TGCGCCAGCAGCTTGGCCGGGATCCCTGAGGAAAAACTGTTTTTT.

V is TRBV18 and J is TRBJ2-5; possible D gene TRBD1, 5 bases. CDR1 and CDR2 from the germline V gene are KGHSH and LQKENI. CDR3 length: 14 residues. The V end lost 8 bases, the J end lost 3 bases, and 16 bases lay between the germline ends. CDR3 in DNA: TGTGCCAGCCGAGTTGGGGCGACCGAAGAGACCCAGTACTTC. Its translation is CASRVGATEETQYF.

The rearrangement links TRBV5-4 to TRBJ2-1; D ambiguous. The V and J ends lost 0 bases and 6 bases respectively, with 10 bases between them. Germline V lookup: CDR1 SGHNT, CDR2 YYREEE (reference sequence). This CDR3 spans 14 amino acids. The CDR3 spells CASSLAGPVNEQFF. The CDR3 DNA reads TGTGCCAGCAGCTTGGCTGGCCCGGTCAATGAGCAGTTCTTC. Full variable domain (missing parts from reference TRBV5-4 and TRBJ2-1): ETGVTQSPTHLIKTRGQQVTLRCSSQSGHNTVSWYQQALGQGPQFIFQYYREEENGRGNFPPRFSGLQFPNYSSELNVNALELDDSALYLCASSLAGPVNEQFFGPGTRLTVL.

This chain links TRBV10-3 with TRBJ2-3; D uncertain. The V end was cut by 10 bases, the J end by 3 bases, with 29 bases between. CDR1 is ENHRY, CDR2 SYGVKD, per germline. The CDR3 length is 18 residues. The CDR3 loop is CASRSAATAPRWTDTQYF. CDR3 in DNA: TGTGCCAGTCGGTCCGCCGCGACCGCACCGCGTTGGACAGATACGCAGTATTTT.

This clone was recorded once. V gene TRBV5-1 combines with J gene TRBJ1-1; D not certain. Trimming pared 1 base from V and 6 bases from J, leaving 7 bases between. The CDR3 length is 12 residues. Germline values: CDR1 SGHRS, CDR2 YFSETQ. CDR3 DNA: TGCGCCAGCAGCTTGCCGGGCCCTGAAGCTTTCTTT. It is translated as CASSLPGPEAFF.

The chain carries TRBV9 and TRBJ2-1; 11 bases line up with TRBD2. The junction had 8 bases not matched to a gene; V was cut back by 4 bases and J by 5 bases. CDR1 and CDR2 (germline): SGDLS, YYNGEE. The CDR3 is 16 amino acids. CDR3 in amino acids: CASSFLTSGGNNEQFF. The CDR3 DNA is TGTGCCAGCAGCTTCTTAACTAGCGGGGGCAACAATGAGCAGTTCTTC.

In DNA form, the CDR3 reads TGTGCCTGGATTCCGACCTCTCCGAATTACGAGCAGTACTTC. Translation: CAWIPTSPNYEQYF. The chain employs TRBV30 and TRBJ2-5; D call uncertain. The DNA matches TRBJ2-7 better at its end, which makes the J call doubtful. Germline CDR1 is GTSNPN and CDR2 is SVGIG (reference sequence). The CDR3 runs to 14 residues.

This chain connects TRBV27 to TRBJ1-4; D call uncertain. Trimming took off 1 base at V and 2 bases at J, with 5 bases between the two ends. The CDR3 is made up of 14 amino acids. The germline gives CDR1 MNHEY, CDR2 SMNVEV (reference sequence). The CDR3 loop is CASSLWATNEKLFF. The CDR3 nucleotides are TGTGCCAGCAGTTTATGGGCGACTAATGAAAAACTGTTTTTT.

The chain uses TRBV11-1 and TRBJ2-7; tentatively, D is TRBD1 or TRBD2 (5 bases each). The CDR3 extends over 12 amino acids. Germline V gives CDR1 SGHAT, CDR2 FQDESV (reference sequence). The V gene lost 7 bases and the J gene lost 6 bases, with 13 bases spanning the gap. CDR3 amino acids: CASNSFGGEQYF. In DNA form, the CDR3 reads TGTGCCAGCAACTCCTTTGGGGGCGAGCAGTACTTC.

This clone was seen just once. The chain couples TRBV9 to TRBJ1-6, with D maybe TRBD1 (5 bases). CDR1 is SGDLS, CDR2 YYNGEE, per germline. This CDR3 has 17 residues. Trimming cost V 0 bases and J 0 bases, with 10 bases left between them. CDR3 sequence: CASSVGKGSSYNSPLHF. The CDR3 nucleotides read TGTGCCAGCAGCGTAGGAAAGGGGAGCTCCTATAATTCACCCCTCCACTTT.

The rearrangement joins TRBV25-1 to TRBJ1-6; no clear D gene. V dropped 8 bases and J dropped 0 bases, with 8 bases sitting between them. Germline V lookup: CDR1 MGHDK, CDR2 SYGVNS. This CDR3 contains 14 residues. CDR3 amino acids: CASPSSSYNSPLHF. CDR3 nucleotide sequence: TGTGCCAGCCCTTCTAGCTCCTATAATTCACCCCTCCACTTT.

The CDR3 DNA sequence: TGTGCCAGCAGTCCTACAGCGGGGGGGTCCTACAATGAGCAGTTCTTC. Its translation is CASSPTAGGSYNEQFF. The J gene is TRBJ2-1, the V gene TRBV7-6, with 10 bases matching TRBD2. V trimming: 6 bases; J trimming: 1 base; junction bases outside the gene matches: 6. In germline, CDR1 is SGHVS, CDR2 FNYEAQ. This CDR3 has 16 residues.

The J gene is TRBJ1-6, the V gene TRBV6-1; 7 positions agree with TRBD1. Looked up from germline, CDR1 is MNHNS and CDR2 is SASEGT. This CDR3 has 17 amino acids. With 3 bases clipped from V and 0 bases from J, the junction kept 5 bases outside the gene matches. The CDR3 region has the DNA TGTGCCAGCAGTGAGGGGACAGTGAGCTCCTATAATTCACCCCTCCACTTT. Amino acids: CASSEGTVSSYNSPLHF.